The 5 T cell receptor beta chains reported below all come from one sample, sequenced in a study of blood T cell repertoires in COVID-19. Assay: immunoSEQ multiplex PCR; the TCRdb copy retains only in-frame clones and omits some. In the table there are fewer than 70,000 clones, more than 70% of which are singletons. Sequences were obtained from peripheral blood. Source of these receptors: a man aged 50 to 60 with active COVID-19.

This clone was counted a few times. The rearrangement joins TRBV5-1 to TRBJ1-5; D remains ambiguous. V gave up 4 bases and J gave up 4 bases, with 9 bases separating them. This CDR3 region has 13 residues. Germline V CDR1 and CDR2: SGHRS, YFSETQ. The CDR3 sequence: CASSRGENQPQHF. The CDR3 nucleotides are TGCGCCAGCAGCCGCGGAGAAAATCAGCCCCAGCATTTT.

V is TRBV5-1 and J is TRBJ1-5; 8 bases fit TRBD1. Germline CDR1 SGHRS, CDR2 YFSETQ. Unmatched junction bases numbered 0, after V lost 0 bases and J lost 1 base. This CDR3 contains 15 residues. CDR3 bases: TGCGCCAGCAGCTTGGGACAGGGGAGCAATCAGCCCCAGCATTTT. Its protein product is CASSLGQGSNQPQHF.

V is TRBV2 and J is TRBJ2-4; tentatively, D is TRBD1 (6 bases). The CDR3 sequence is 12 residues long. Germline V lookup: CDR1 SNHLY, CDR2 FYNNEI. Trimming left V 9 bases short and J 7 bases short, with 13 bases between. Here the CDR3 reads CARQDSGNIQYF. The DNA of the CDR3 is TGTGCCAGGCAGGACAGCGGCAACATTCAGTACTTC.

The CDR3 is CASSSAISGRDNEQFF. In DNA, the CDR3 is TGTGCCAGCAGCTCCGCAATTAGCGGGAGAGACAATGAGCAGTTCTTC. The rearrangement uses TRBV11-3 and TRBJ2-1; 9 positions agree with TRBD2. Germline V gene lookup returns CDR1 SGHNT and CDR2 YENEEA. The CDR3 contains 16 residues. V gave up 4 bases and J gave up 5 bases; unmatched junction bases: 9.

This chain links TRBV7-9 with TRBJ1-1; a weak D match, TRBD1 (5 bases). Trimming shortened V by 4 bases and J by 1 base, and 22 bases separated the two germline ends. Germline V gene lookup returns CDR1 SEHNR and CDR2 FQNEAQ (reference sequence). This CDR3 comprises 18 residues. CDR3 amino acids: CASSSSFLDKEPNTEAFF. Here the CDR3 DNA reads TGTGCCAGCAGCTCCAGTTTTTTGGACAAAGAACCGAACACTGAAGCTTTCTTT.